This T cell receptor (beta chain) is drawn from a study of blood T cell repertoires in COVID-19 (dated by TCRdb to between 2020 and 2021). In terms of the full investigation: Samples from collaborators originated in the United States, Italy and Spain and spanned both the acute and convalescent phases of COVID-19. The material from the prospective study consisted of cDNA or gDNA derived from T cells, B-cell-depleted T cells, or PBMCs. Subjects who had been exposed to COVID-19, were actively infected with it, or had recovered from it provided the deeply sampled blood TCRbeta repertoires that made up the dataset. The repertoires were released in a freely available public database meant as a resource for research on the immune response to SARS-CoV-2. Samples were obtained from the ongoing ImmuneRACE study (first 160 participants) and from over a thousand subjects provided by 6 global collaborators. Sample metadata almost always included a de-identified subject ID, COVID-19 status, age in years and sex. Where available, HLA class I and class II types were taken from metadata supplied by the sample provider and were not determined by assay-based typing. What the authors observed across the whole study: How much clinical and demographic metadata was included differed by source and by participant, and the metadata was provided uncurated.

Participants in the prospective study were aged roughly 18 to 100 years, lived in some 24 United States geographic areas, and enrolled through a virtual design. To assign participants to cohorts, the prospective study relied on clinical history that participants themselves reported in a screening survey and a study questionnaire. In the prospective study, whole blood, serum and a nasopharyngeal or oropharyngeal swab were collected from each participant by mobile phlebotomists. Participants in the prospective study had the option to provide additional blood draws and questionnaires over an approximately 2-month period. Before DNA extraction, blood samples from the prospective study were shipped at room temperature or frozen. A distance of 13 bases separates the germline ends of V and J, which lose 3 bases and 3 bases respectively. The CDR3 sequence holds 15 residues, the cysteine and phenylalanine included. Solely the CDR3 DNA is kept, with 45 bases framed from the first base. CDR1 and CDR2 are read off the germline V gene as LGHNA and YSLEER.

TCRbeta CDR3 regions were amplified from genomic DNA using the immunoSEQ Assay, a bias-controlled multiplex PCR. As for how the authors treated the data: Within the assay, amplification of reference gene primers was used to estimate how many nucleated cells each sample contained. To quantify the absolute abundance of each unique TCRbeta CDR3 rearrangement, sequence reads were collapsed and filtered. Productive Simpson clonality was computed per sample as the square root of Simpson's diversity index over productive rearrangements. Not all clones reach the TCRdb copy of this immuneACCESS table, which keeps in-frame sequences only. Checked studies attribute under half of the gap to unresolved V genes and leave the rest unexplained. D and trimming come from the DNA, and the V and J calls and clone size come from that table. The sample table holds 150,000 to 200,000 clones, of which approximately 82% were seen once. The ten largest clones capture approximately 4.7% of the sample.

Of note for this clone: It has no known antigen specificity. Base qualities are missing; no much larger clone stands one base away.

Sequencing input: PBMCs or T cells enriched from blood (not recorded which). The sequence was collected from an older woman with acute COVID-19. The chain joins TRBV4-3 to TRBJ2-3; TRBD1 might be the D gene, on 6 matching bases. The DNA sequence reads TGCGCCAGCAGCCAGAATGCAGGGGTAACAGATACGCAGTATTTT. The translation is CASSQNAGVTDTQYF.